The 2 T cell receptor beta chains below come from one sample, sequenced in a study of T cell responses to AZD1222 COVID-19 vaccine. Assay: immunoSEQ multiplex PCR; the TCRdb copy retains only in-frame clones and omits some. Here the sample spans about 110,000 clones, 88% being singletons. This specimen consisted of peripheral blood, obtained on day 0 of MenACWY control vaccination. The receptors were gathered from an adult in good health.

This clone was seen more than once but under ten times. The chain joins TRBV28 to TRBJ2-5; possibly TRBD1 for D (6 bases). Trimming shortened V by 4 bases and J by 2 bases, and 23 bases separated the two germline ends. CDR3 length: 18 amino acids. Germline CDR1 is MDHEN and CDR2 is SYDVKM. The CDR3 protein is CASSSPGTPENQQETQYF. DNA for the CDR3: TGTGCCAGCAGTTCACCCGGGACACCCGAGAACCAACAAGAGACCCAGTACTTC.

The chain couples TRBV7-2 to TRBJ2-3; D may be TRBD2 (6 bases). The CDR3 loop spans 13 amino acids. CDR1 is SGHTA and CDR2 is FQGNSA in the germline V gene. Deletions cut 3 bases from V and 2 bases from J, with 6 bases between. CDR3 amino acids: CASSLDYTDTQYF. CDR3 DNA: TGTGCCAGCAGCTTGGACTACACAGATACGCAGTATTTT.